This entry lists 22 T cell receptor beta chains sequenced from one sample in a study of T cell responses to AZD1222 COVID-19 vaccine. Assay used: immunoSEQ multiplex PCR; TCRdb lists only in-frame clones, some missing. The sample lists some 150,000 clones, around four fifths occurring once. The sample was peripheral blood, taken on day 0 of MenACWY control vaccination. Source of these receptors: an adult in good health.

The V and J genes are TRBV10-3 and TRBJ2-1, with a weak D call TRBD1 (7 bases). Trimming took off 2 bases at V and 10 bases at J, with 18 bases between the two ends. Per germline, CDR1 ENHRY and CDR2 SYGVKD. This CDR3 is 15 amino acids long. The CDR3 sequence: CAISERGQGDREQFF. CDR3 coding DNA: TGTGCCATCAGTGAGCGGGGGCAGGGGGATCGCGAGCAGTTCTTC.

The chain couples TRBV6-1 to TRBJ1-2, with 9 bases matching TRBD1. V trimming: 2 bases; J trimming: 7 bases; junction bases outside the gene matches: 8. This CDR3 region has 15 residues. CDR1 is MNHNS and CDR2 is SASEGT in the germline V gene. The CDR3 nucleotides read TGTGCCAGCAGTGAACTCTCCACAGGGGGCAGTGGCTACACCTTC. Translating it yields CASSELSTGGSGYTF.

The rearrangement links TRBV30 to TRBJ1-4; no reliable D call. V lost 6 bases and J 8 bases, leaving 16 bases between the germline ends. This CDR3 has 13 residues. In germline, CDR1 is GTSNPN, CDR2 SVGIG (reference sequence). The CDR3 DNA reads TGTGCCTGCGAGAGTATAGGACGGGAAAAACTGTTTTTT. Translation: CACESIGREKLFF.

The chain employs TRBV5-1 and TRBJ2-6, with D perhaps being TRBD1 or TRBD2 (5 bases each). The germline V and J ends were trimmed by 0 bases and 4 bases, with 8 bases remaining between them. From germline, CDR1 is SGHRS and CDR2 YFSETQ. The CDR3 has 15 amino acids. Written as DNA, the CDR3 is TGCGCCAGCAGCTTGGCCGGGGCGGGGGCCAACGTCCTGACTTTC. Protein product: CASSLAGAGANVLTF.

This sequence joins TRBV6-5 and TRBJ1-5; a weak D match, TRBD1 (5 bases). Per germline, CDR1 MNHEY and CDR2 SVGAGI. CDR3 size: 14 residues. Trimming stripped 6 bases from V and 13 bases from J, with 22 bases between. The CDR3 region is CASRRGQENPKQHF. The CDR3 nucleotides are TGTGCCAGCAGACGTGGACAAGAAAACCCGAAACAGCATTTT.

The V gene is TRBV5-6, the J gene TRBJ1-6; no definite D call. CDR1 SGHDT and CDR2 YYEEEE come from the germline V gene. This CDR3 has 14 residues. V was clipped by 0 bases and J by 6 bases, with 7 bases between them. CDR3 in amino acids: CASSLGSPNSPLHF. CDR3 coding DNA: TGTGCCAGCAGCTTGGGTAGTCCTAATTCACCCCTCCACTTT.

Points on this clone: This may stem from a read error, because a much larger clone lies one nucleotide away. This chain uses TRBV6-5 with TRBJ1-2; 7 bases are shared with TRBD1. This CDR3 is built from 14 residues. CDR1 and CDR2 (germline): MNHEY, SVGAGI. V shed 5 bases and J 0 bases; nucleotides not matched to a gene: 3. The CDR3 protein is CASSPGTANYGYTF. The CDR3 DNA reads as TGTGCCAGCAGTCCCGGGACAGCTAACTATGGCTACACCTTC.

The table lists this clone with a count of one. The chain employs TRBV10-1 and TRBJ1-1, with D perhaps TRBD1 (5 bases). CDR3 length: 17 amino acids. V gave up 0 bases and J gave up 4 bases, with 18 bases separating them. Germline loops: CDR1 WNHNN, CDR2 SYGVQD (reference sequence). CDR3 nucleotides: TGCGCCAGCAGTGAGTCACCGGGCCGACGAAGGGGCACTGAAGCTTTCTTT. It codes for CASSESPGRRRGTEAFF.

This chain uses TRBV24-1 with TRBJ1-5, with 7 bases that match TRBD1. Germline CDR1 and CDR2: KGHDR and SFDVKD. The V and J ends lost 0 bases and 5 bases, in that order; junction bases with no gene match: 0. This CDR3 has 14 residues. This chain's CDR3 is CATSDLTGDQPQHF. CDR3 nucleotide sequence: TGTGCCACCAGTGATTTGACAGGGGATCAGCCCCAGCATTTT.

The V and J genes are TRBV18 and TRBJ1-1; D is ambiguous. Germline V gene lookup returns CDR1 KGHSH and CDR2 LQKENI. This CDR3 region has 13 residues. V was cut by 4 bases and J by 1 base, with 7 bases left in between. This CDR3 reads CASSQTRNTEAFF. DNA of the CDR3: TGTGCCAGCTCACAAACAAGGAACACTGAAGCTTTCTTT.

This rearrangement joins TRBV2 to TRBJ2-7; D is uncertain. The CDR3 loop spans 12 amino acids. In germline, CDR1 is SNHLY, CDR2 FYNNEI. Trimming took off 5 bases at V and 2 bases at J, with 7 bases between the two ends. As DNA, the CDR3 is TGTGCCAGCAGTTTCGCTACCTACGAGCAGTACTTC. As protein: CASSFATYEQYF.

V gene TRBV6-1 combines with J gene TRBJ2-7, with a tentative D call TRBD1 (6 bases). Trimming removed 3 bases at V and 6 bases at J, with 12 bases between. Germline-derived CDR1 and CDR2 are MNHNS and SASEGT. The CDR3 spans 13 residues. The DNA of the CDR3 is TGTGCCAGCAGTGAGGGACATTTCACCGAGCAGTACGTC. Translated, it gives CASSEGHFTEQYV.

DNA of the CDR3: TGTGCCAGCAGTGAATCACCAGGGGCCTATGGCTACACCTTC. The encoded protein is CASSESPGAYGYTF. The chain is built from TRBV6-1 and TRBJ1-2, with D possibly being TRBD1 (6 bases). In germline, CDR1 is MNHNS, CDR2 SASEGT. This CDR3 has 14 residues. V was clipped by 2 bases and J by 4 bases, with 11 bases between them.

V and J are TRBV5-1 and TRBJ2-5; 7 bases fit TRBD1. The CDR3 is 15 residues long. Germline V gene sequence: CDR1 SGHRS, CDR2 YFSETQ. V was clipped by 4 bases and J by 0 bases; unmatched bases: 6. CDR3 DNA sequence: TGCGCCAGCAGCCCGGGACAGTGGTACCAAGAGACCCAGTACTTC. Translating gives CASSPGQWYQETQYF.

This clone appeared a few times. The genes are TRBV19 and TRBJ2-2; tentatively, D is TRBD2 (6 bases). Germline V gene lookup returns CDR1 LNHDA and CDR2 SQIVND (reference sequence). Trimming took 5 bases from V and 3 from J, leaving 10 bases between them. The CDR3 length is 14 residues. CDR3 coding DNA: TGTGCCAGTAGTTCATGGGGGGACACCGGGGAGCTGTTTTTT. It is translated as CASSSWGDTGELFF.

The chain combines TRBV7-8 with TRBJ1-1, with a possible D match to TRBD1 (6 bases). The CDR3 loop spans 15 amino acids. Trimming removed 0 bases at V and 5 bases at J, with 13 bases between. Germline CDR1 is SGHVS and CDR2 is FQNEAQ. The CDR3 protein is CASSLAQRRGTEAFF. Here the CDR3 DNA reads TGTGCCAGCAGCTTAGCGCAACGGAGGGGGACTGAAGCTTTCTTT.

The rearrangement joins TRBV15 to TRBJ1-2; no definite D call. V dropped 5 bases and J dropped 3 bases, with 22 bases sitting between them. Germline CDR1 reads LNHNV; CDR2 reads YYDKDF (reference sequence). CDR3 length equals 17 residues. CDR3 bases: TGTGCCACCAGCGGACCCGGAGGGAGCGAGCTTTACTATGGCTACACCTTC. It yields the protein CATSGPGGSELYYGYTF.

This sequence joins TRBV19 and TRBJ1-1; D may be TRBD1 (6 bases). Trimming removed 9 bases at V and 3 bases at J, with 26 bases between. CDR1 and CDR2 from the germline V gene are LNHDA and SQIVND (reference sequence). The CDR3 sequence is 17 residues long. This chain's CDR3 is CASHQQGWTFRDTEAFF. The CDR3 bases are TGTGCCAGCCACCAACAGGGATGGACCTTCCGGGACACTGAAGCTTTCTTT.

The chain recombines TRBV24-1 with TRBJ2-3; perhaps D is TRBD1 or TRBD2 (6 bases each). This CDR3 has 15 residues. CDR1 and CDR2 (germline): KGHDR, SFDVKD. Trimming removed 3 bases at V and 2 bases at J, with 11 bases between. CDR3 in amino acids: CATSDAGHFTDTQYF. The CDR3 DNA reads as TGTGCCACCAGTGATGCGGGACACTTCACAGATACGCAGTATTTT.

J is TRBJ2-5 and V is TRBV6-5; maybe TRBD2 (5 bases). The CDR3 length is 14 residues. Trimming shortened V by 0 bases and J by 4 bases, and 9 bases separated the two germline ends. Germline CDR1 and CDR2: MNHEY and SVGAGI. The CDR3 loop reads CASSYSAGSETQYF. CDR3 in DNA: TGTGCCAGCAGTTACTCGGCGGGTTCAGAGACCCAGTACTTC.

The rearrangement joins TRBV5-1 to TRBJ2-7, with unresolved D. Trimming cost V 0 bases and J 2 bases, with 9 bases left between them. The CDR3 is 14 residues long. Germline CDR1 SGHRS, CDR2 YFSETQ. DNA of the CDR3: TGCGCCAGCAGCTTGGAGAACACCCCCTACGAGCAGTACTTC. Translating it yields CASSLENTPYEQYF.

This sequence joins TRBV5-1 and TRBJ1-1; 8 bases are a match to TRBD1. The CDR3 runs 16 residues. Losses at the gene ends were 3 bases for V and 3 bases for J; bases not matched to a gene: 10. CDR1 is SGHRS, CDR2 YFSETQ, per germline. CDR3 region: CASSSTTTGEDTEAFF. CDR3 nucleotide sequence: TGCGCCAGCAGCTCGACAACGACAGGGGAGGACACTGAAGCTTTCTTT.